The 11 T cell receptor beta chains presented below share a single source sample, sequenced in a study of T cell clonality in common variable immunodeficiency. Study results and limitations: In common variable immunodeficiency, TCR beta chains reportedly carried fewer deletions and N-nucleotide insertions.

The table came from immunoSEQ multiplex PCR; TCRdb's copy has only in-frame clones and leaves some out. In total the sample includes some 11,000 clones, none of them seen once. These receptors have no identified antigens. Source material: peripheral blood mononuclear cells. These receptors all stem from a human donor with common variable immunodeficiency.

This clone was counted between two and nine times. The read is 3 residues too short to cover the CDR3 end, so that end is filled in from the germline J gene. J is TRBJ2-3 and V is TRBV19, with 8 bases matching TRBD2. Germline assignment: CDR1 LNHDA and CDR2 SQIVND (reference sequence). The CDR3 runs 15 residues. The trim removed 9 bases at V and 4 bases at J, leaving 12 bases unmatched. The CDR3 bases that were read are TGTGCCAGCCGCCAACTAGCGGTGGGGGCAGATACG. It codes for CASRQLAVGADT. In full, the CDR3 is CASRQLAVGADTQYF.

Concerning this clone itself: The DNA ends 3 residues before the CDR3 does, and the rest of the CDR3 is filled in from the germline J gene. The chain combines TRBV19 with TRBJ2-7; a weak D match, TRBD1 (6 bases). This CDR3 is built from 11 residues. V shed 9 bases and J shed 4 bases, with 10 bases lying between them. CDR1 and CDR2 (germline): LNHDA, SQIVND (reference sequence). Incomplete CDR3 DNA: TGTGCCAGCCGCAGGGGATACGAG. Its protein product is CASRRGYE. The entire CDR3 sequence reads CASRRGYEQYF.

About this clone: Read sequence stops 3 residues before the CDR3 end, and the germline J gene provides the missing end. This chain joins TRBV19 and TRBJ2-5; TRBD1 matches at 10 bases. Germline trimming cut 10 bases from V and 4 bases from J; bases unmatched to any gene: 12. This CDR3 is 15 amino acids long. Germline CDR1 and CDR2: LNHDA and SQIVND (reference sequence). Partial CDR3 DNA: TGTGCCAACACACCGGGGACAGGGGCGATAGAGACC. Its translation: CANTPGTGAIET. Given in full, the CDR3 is CANTPGTGAIETQYF. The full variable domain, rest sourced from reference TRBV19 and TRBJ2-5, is DGGITQSPKYLFRKEGQNVTLSCEQNLNHDAMYWYRQDPGQGLRLIYYSQIVNDFQKGDIAEGYSVSREKKESFPLTVTSAQKNPTAFYLCANTPGTGAIETQYFGPGTRLLVL.

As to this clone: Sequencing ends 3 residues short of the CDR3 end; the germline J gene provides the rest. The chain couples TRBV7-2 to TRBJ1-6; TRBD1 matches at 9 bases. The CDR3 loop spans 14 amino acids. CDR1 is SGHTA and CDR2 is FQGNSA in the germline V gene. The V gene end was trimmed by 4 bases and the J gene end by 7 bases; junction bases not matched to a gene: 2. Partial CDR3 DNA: TGTGCCAGCAGCTCGGGACAGGGCAATTCACCC. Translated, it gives CASSSGQGNSP. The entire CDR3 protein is CASSSGQGNSPLHF.

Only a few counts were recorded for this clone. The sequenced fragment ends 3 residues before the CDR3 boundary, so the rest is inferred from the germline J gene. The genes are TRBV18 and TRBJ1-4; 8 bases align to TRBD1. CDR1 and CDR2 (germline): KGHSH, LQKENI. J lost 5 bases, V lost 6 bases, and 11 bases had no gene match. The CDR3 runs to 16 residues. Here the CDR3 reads CASSPSRRTGNEKLFF. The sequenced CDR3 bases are TGTGCCAGCTCCCCTAGTCGGAGGACAGGGAATGAAAAA.

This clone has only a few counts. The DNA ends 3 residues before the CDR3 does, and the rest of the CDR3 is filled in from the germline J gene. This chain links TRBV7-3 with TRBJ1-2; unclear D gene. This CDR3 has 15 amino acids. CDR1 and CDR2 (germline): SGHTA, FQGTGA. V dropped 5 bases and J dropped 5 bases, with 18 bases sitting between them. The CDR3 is CASSPAGDARYGYTF. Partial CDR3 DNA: TGTGCCAGCAGCCCCGCTGGCGACGCGCGGTATGGC.

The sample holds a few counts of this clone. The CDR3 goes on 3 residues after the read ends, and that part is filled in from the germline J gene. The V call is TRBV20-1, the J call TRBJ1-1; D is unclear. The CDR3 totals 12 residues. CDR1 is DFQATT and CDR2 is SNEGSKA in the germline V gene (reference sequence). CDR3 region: CSARPGREEAFF. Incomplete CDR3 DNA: TGCAGTGCGCGCCCCGGGCGGGAGGAA.

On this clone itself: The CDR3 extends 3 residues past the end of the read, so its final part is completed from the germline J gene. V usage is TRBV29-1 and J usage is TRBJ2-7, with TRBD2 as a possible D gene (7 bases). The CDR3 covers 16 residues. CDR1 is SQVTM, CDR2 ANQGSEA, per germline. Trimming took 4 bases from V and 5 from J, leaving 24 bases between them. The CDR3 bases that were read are TGCAGCGTTGTGGGGACCCGAAGGGGGGGTTTCAACGAG. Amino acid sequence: CSVVGTRRGGFNE. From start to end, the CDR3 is CSVVGTRRGGFNEQYF.

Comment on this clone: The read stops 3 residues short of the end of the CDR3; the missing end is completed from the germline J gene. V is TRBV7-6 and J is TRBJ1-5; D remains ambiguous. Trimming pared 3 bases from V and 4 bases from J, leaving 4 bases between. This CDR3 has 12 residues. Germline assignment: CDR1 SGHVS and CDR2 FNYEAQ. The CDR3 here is CASSLTNQPQHF. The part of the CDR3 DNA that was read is TGTGCCAGCAGCTTGACTAATCAGCCC.

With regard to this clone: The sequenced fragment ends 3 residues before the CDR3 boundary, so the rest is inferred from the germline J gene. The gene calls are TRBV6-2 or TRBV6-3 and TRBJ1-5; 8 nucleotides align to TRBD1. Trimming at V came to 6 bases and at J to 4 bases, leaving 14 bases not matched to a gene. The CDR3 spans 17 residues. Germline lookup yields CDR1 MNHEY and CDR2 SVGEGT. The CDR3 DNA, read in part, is TGTGCCAGCAGACCTCCCGGAGAGGGACAGGTTAATCAGCCC. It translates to CASRPPGEGQVNQP. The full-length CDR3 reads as CASRPPGEGQVNQPQHF.

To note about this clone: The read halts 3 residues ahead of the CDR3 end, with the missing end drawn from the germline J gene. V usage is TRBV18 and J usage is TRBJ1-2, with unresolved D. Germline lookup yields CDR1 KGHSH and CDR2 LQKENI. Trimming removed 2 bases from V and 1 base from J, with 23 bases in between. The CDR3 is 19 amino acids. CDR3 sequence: CASSPKALGSGGVNYGYTF. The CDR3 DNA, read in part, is TGTGCCAGCTCACCAAAGGCACTGGGCTCCGGAGGCGTTAACTATGGC.